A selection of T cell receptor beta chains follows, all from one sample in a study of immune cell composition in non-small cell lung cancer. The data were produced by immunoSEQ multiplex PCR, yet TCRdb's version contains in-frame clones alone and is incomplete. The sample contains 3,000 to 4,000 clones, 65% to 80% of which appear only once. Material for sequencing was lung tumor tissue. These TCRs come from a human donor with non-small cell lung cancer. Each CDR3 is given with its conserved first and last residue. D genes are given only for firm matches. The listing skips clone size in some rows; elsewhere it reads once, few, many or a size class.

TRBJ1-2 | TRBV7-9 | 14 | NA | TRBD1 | TGTGCCAGCAGCTTAGTTGCAGGGGGCTATGGCTACACCTTC | CASSLVAGGYGYTF
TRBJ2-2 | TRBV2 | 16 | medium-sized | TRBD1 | TGTGCCAGCAGAGCGCCGACAGGGGCGAACACCGGGGAGCTGTTTTTT | CASRAPTGANTGELFF
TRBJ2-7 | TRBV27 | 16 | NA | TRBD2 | TGTGCCAGCAGTCTCTTATATAGCGGGCCTTGGGATGAGCAGTACTTC | CASSLLYSGPWDEQYF
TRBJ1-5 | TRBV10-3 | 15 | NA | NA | TGTGCCATCAGTGAAGCGGGAGGCGGTAATCAGCCCCAGCATTTT | CAISEAGGGNQPQHF
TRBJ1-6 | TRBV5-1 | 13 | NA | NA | TGCGCCAGCAGCAAGCTTCAGGATTCACCCCTCCACTTT | CASSKLQDSPLHF
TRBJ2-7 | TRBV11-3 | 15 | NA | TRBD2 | TGTGCCAGCAGCGGGAGACTAGCGGGTGTTGGTGAGCAGTACTTC | CASSGRLAGVGEQYF
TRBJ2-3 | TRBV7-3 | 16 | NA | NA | TGTGCCAGCAGCTTAGCGCAGGGGATGAGCACAGATACGCAGTATTTT | CASSLAQGMSTDTQYF
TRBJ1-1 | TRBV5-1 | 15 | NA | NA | TGCGCCAGCAGCTTGGGTCTCGGTATGGACACTGAAGCTTTCTTT | CASSLGLGMDTEAFF
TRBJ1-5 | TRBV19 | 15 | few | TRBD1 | TGTGCCAGTACGACAGGGACCCATAGCAATCAGCCCCAGCATTTT | CASTTGTHSNQPQHF
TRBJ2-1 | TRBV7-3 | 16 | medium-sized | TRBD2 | TGTGCCAGCAGCTTAGTGGCTAGCGGGGGATACAATGAGCAGTTCTTC | CASSLVASGGYNEQFF
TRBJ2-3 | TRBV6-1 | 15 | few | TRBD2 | TGTGCCAGCTCGCGGCTAGCGGGCCCCGGAGATACGCAGTATTTT | CASSRLAGPGDTQYF
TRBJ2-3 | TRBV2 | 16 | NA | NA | TGTGCCAGCAGTGTAGCTAGGGGGATATCCACAGATACGCAGTATTTT | CASSVARGISTDTQYF
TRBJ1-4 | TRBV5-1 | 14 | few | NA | TGCGCCAGCAGGGAGGGTTCGACTAATGAAAAACTGTTTTTT | CASREGSTNEKLFF
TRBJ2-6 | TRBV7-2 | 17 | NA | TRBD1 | TGTGCCAGCAGCTTAAGAGGGGGCGCCCCTGGGGCCAACGTCCTGACTTTC | CASSLRGGAPGANVLTF
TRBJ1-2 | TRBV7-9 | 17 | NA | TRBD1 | TGTGCCAGCAGCCCTAGAGTGGCAGGGGGAAAATACTATGGCTACACCTTC | CASSPRVAGGKYYGYTF
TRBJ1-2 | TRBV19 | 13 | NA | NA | TGTGCCAGTAGTCACCGGGCCCAGGGGGGCTACACCTTC | CASSHRAQGGYTF
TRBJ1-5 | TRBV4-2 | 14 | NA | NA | TGTGCCAGCAGCCCCCTAACCGGCAATCAGCCCCAGCATTTT | CASSPLTGNQPQHF
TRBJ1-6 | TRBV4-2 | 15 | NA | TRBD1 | TGTGCCAGCAGCCAGACAGGGGGCTATAATTCACCCCTCCACTTT | CASSQTGGYNSPLHF
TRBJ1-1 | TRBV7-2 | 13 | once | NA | TGTGCCAGCAGTTCTGGACAGAACACTGAAGCTTTCTTT | CASSSGQNTEAFF
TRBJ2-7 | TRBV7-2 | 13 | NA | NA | TGTGCCAGCAGCAAAGCAGGGACCTACGAGCAGTACTTC | CASSKAGTYEQYF
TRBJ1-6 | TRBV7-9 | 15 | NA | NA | TGTGCCAGCAGCTCTACCGGGTCTGGAGATTCACCCCTCCACTTT | CASSSTGSGDSPLHF
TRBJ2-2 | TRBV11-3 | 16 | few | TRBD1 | TGTGCCAGCAGCTCACTTGGACAGGGAGAACACCGGGGAGCTGTTTTT | CASSSLGQGEHRGAVF
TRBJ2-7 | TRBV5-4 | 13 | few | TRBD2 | TGTGCCAGCAGCTGGGAGGGACGGTACGAGCAGTACTTC | CASSWEGRYEQYF
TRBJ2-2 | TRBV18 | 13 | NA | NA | TGTGCCAGCTCTGACACATCGGCCGGGGAGCTGTTTTTT | CASSDTSAGELFF
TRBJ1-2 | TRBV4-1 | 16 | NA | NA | TGCGCCAGCAGCCAAGATAGGGGCAGGGCTGTCTATGGCTACACCTTC | CASSQDRGRAVYGYTF
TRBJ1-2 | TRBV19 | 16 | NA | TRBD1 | TGTGCCAGTAGTAGACCTCCGGGACAGGGACGTCGTGGCTACACCTTC | CASSRPPGQGRRGYTF
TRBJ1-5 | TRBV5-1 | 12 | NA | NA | TGCGCCAGCAGCTTGGATGGTCAGGCCCAGCATTTT | CASSLDGQAQHF
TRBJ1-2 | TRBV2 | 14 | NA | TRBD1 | TGTGCCAGCAGGAGAACAGGGGAATTCTATGGCTACACCTTC | CASRRTGEFYGYTF
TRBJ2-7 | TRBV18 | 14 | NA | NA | TGTGCCAGCTCACCACCGGGACAAACCTACGAGCAGTACTTC | CASSPPGQTYEQYF
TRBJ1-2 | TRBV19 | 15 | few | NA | TGTGCCAGTAGTATAGCCCACCTATCCCCCTATGGCTACACCTTC | CASSIAHLSPYGYTF
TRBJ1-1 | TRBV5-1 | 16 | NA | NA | TGCGCCAGCACCAACGGGATTTGGGGGGTGAACACTGAAGCTTTCTTT | CASTNGIWGVNTEAFF
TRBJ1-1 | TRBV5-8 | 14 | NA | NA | TGTGCCAGCAGCCAAGGTCGACAGCTCACTGAAGCTTTCTTT | CASSQGRQLTEAFF
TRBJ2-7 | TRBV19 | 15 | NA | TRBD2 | TGTGCCAGTAGTATGACGGGACTAGCGGGGGTTGAGCAGTACTTC | CASSMTGLAGVEQYF
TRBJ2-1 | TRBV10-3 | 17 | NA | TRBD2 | TGTGCCATCAGTGAGAGGGCGGGGATAGCGGGAAGGAATGAGCAGTTCTTC | CAISERAGIAGRNEQFF
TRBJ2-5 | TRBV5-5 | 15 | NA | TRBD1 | TGTGCCAGCTTGGGGAGACAGGGGGCTAACCCGACCCAGTACTTC | CASLGRQGANPTQYF
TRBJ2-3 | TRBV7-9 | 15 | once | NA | TGTGCCAGCAGTCGTCCCGGTTACCTCACAGATACGCAGTATTTT | CASSRPGYLTDTQYF
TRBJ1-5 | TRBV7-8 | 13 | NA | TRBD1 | TGTGCCAGCAGCCCACAGGGGGGTCAGCCCCAGCATTTT | CASSPQGGQPQHF
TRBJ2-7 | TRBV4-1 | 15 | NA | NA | TGCGCCAGCAGCCAAGAAGAGGGCCGGTCCTACGAGCAGTACTTC | CASSQEEGRSYEQYF
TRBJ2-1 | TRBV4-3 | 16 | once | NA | TGCGCCAGCAGCCAAGATCTAGCGTCACCATACAATGAGCAGTTCTTC | CASSQDLASPYNEQFF
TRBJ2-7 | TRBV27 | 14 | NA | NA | TGTGCCAGCAGTGGACTCGGGACATCCTACGAGCAGTACTTC | CASSGLGTSYEQYF
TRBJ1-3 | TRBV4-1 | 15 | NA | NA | TGCGCCAGCAGCCAGTGGGGGGGGACTGGAAACACCATATATTTT | CASSQWGGTGNTIYF
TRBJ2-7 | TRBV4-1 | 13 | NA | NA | TGCGCCAGCAGCCAATACCCTAGCTACGAGCAGTACTTC | CASSQYPSYEQYF
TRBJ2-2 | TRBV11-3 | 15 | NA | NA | TGTGCCAGCAGCTTAGTCGAGGGTACCACCGGGGAGCTGTTTTTT | CASSLVEGTTGELFF
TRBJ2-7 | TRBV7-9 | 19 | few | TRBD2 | TGTGCCAGCAGCCGTTCGGGACTAGCGGGAGGGAGGTCCTCCTACGAGCAGTACTTC | CASSRSGLAGGRSSYEQYF
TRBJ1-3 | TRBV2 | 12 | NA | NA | TGTGCCAGCAGTGATCCGGGAAACACCATATATTTT | CASSDPGNTIYF
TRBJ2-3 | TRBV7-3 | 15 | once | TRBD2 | TGTGCCAGCAGCTTAGGCGGGGGGCCCACAGATACGCAGTATTTT | CASSLGGGPTDTQYF
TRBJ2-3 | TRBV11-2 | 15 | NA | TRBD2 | TGTGCCAGCAGCTTAGGGGGCGGGGGGTCAGATACGCAGTATTTT | CASSLGGGGSDTQYF
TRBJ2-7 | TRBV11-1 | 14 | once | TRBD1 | TGTGCCAGCAGCACCCGGACAGGGTCCTACGAGCAGTACTTC | CASSTRTGSYEQYF